This entry lists 11 T cell receptor beta chains sequenced from one sample in a study of a mutant IDH1 vaccine in newly diagnosed glioma. TCRdb's table, derived via immunoSEQ multiplex PCR, lists solely in-frame clones and lacks some. The table has 50,000 to 60,000 clones, roughly 80% seen once. Time point meaning: week 23, last vaccination. All doses held 300 ug of mutant IDH1 20-mer peptide, with topical imiquimod. Their cognate antigens are unknown. This sample comprised PBMCs, obtained from a glioma patient whose treatment included an IDH1 peptide vaccine. The origin of the receptors is a man aged 35 to 55 with glioma.

The chain joins TRBV7-9 to TRBJ1-3; the D gene is possibly TRBD1 (6 bases). The germline V and J ends were trimmed by 5 bases and 2 bases, with 10 bases remaining between them. Germline V gene sequence: CDR1 SEHNR, CDR2 FQNEAQ (reference sequence). The CDR3 runs 14 residues. CDR3 sequence (DNA): TGTGCCAGCAGCAGCAGGACAGCTGGAAACACCATATATTTT. It translates to CASSSRTAGNTIYF.

The V call is TRBV7-9, the J call TRBJ2-7; 11 nucleotides align to TRBD1. After removal of 5 bases from V and 6 bases from J, the junction contained 9 bases not matched to a gene. The CDR3 contains 15 residues. From germline, CDR1 is SEHNR and CDR2 FQNEAQ (reference sequence). Here the CDR3 reads CASSLSFGTGGEQYF. For the CDR3, the DNA is TGTGCCAGCAGCCTGTCGTTTGGGACAGGGGGCGAGCAGTACTTC. Looking up the rest from reference TRBV7-9 and TRBJ2-7 gives the full variable domain: DTGVSQNPRHKITKRGQNVTFRCDPISEHNRLYWYRQTLGQGPEFLTYFQNEAQLEKSRLLSDRFSAERPKGSFSTLEIQRTEQGDSAMYLCASSLSFGTGGEQYFGPGTRLTVT.

The chain is built from TRBV6-1 and TRBJ2-1, with a tentative D call TRBD1 (6 bases). Per germline, CDR1 MNHNS and CDR2 SASEGT. The CDR3 runs to 14 residues. Trimming took 4 bases from V and 4 from J, leaving 11 bases between them. CDR3 residues: CASSVRTAYNEQFF. DNA of the CDR3: TGTGCCAGCAGTGTCAGGACAGCATACAATGAGCAGTTCTTC.

V and J are TRBV30 and TRBJ1-3; D is unclear. The CDR3 spans 16 residues. The germline V gene has CDR1 GTSNPN and CDR2 SVGIG (reference sequence). The V and J ends lost 4 bases and 0 bases respectively, with 16 bases between them. Here the CDR3 reads CAWTRISPTSGNTIYF. CDR3 bases: TGTGCCTGGACTAGGATCAGTCCTACCTCTGGAAACACCATATATTTT.

V is TRBV19 and J is TRBJ1-5, with TRBD1 as a possible D gene (6 bases). Germline CDR1 and CDR2: LNHDA and SQIVND (reference sequence). V lost 5 bases and J 6 bases, leaving 14 bases between the germline ends. The CDR3 totals 14 residues. In nucleotides, the CDR3 is TGTGCCAGTAGTGCGGGGACATACGGTCAGCCCCAGCATTTT. Its protein is CASSAGTYGQPQHF.

Worth noting for this clone: At one of its ends the junction is not consistent with the germline gene, which may arise from a read error. The chain joins TRBV2 to TRBJ1-2; maybe TRBD1 (5 bases). The germline gives CDR1 SNHLY, CDR2 FYNNEI. This CDR3 region has 8 residues. The CDR3 sequence: CASQTAAF. The DNA for the CDR3 is TGTGCCAGCCAGACAGCCGCATTC.

The rearrangement uses TRBV5-5 and TRBJ1-6, with 12 bases lining up with TRBD1. There are 15 residues in the CDR3. V trimming: 4 bases; J trimming: 10 bases; junction bases outside the gene matches: 6. Germline V gene sequence: CDR1 SGHKS, CDR2 YYEKEE (reference sequence). The CDR3 spells CASSGSGTGGSPLHF. The CDR3 coding sequence is TGTGCCAGCAGCGGTTCCGGGACAGGGGGCTCACCCCTCCACTTT.

This clone was observed a single time. The gene calls are TRBV2 and TRBJ2-7; no clear D gene. Per the germline V gene, CDR1 is SNHLY and CDR2 is FYNNEI. The V and J ends lost 5 bases and 0 bases respectively, with 14 bases between them. The CDR3 contains 15 residues. The CDR3 loop is CASSPPRSDSYEQYF. CDR3 DNA: TGTGCCAGCAGTCCTCCCCGCTCAGACTCCTACGAGCAGTACTTC.

The chain couples TRBV4-1 to TRBJ1-6; tentatively, D is TRBD1 (6 bases). The germline gives CDR1 MGHRA, CDR2 YSYEKL. This CDR3 comprises 15 residues. Trimming took off 4 bases at V and 4 bases at J, with 11 bases between the two ends. The CDR3 reads CASSPLTGYNSPLHF. The CDR3 DNA sequence: TGCGCCAGCAGCCCGCTAACAGGGTATAATTCACCCCTCCACTTT.

The chain has TRBV4-1 and TRBJ1-1; TRBD1 is a possible D gene (5 bases). The germline V gene encodes CDR1 MGHRA and CDR2 YSYEKL. V gave up 4 bases and J gave up 4 bases, with 22 bases separating them. The CDR3 runs to 17 residues. The chain's CDR3 is CASSPTPTAGPPTEAFF. CDR3 in DNA: TGCGCCAGCAGCCCGACCCCGACAGCCGGTCCCCCCACTGAAGCTTTCTTT.

DNA of the CDR3: TGTGCCAGCAGCACCGGACGGGTAAATCAGCCCCAGCATTTT. Protein product: CASSTGRVNQPQHF. The rearrangement joins TRBV6-5 to TRBJ1-5; D gene unclear. The V end lost 6 bases, the J end lost 4 bases, and 13 bases lay between the germline ends. CDR1 is MNHEY and CDR2 is SVGAGI in the germline V gene. The CDR3 totals 14 residues.